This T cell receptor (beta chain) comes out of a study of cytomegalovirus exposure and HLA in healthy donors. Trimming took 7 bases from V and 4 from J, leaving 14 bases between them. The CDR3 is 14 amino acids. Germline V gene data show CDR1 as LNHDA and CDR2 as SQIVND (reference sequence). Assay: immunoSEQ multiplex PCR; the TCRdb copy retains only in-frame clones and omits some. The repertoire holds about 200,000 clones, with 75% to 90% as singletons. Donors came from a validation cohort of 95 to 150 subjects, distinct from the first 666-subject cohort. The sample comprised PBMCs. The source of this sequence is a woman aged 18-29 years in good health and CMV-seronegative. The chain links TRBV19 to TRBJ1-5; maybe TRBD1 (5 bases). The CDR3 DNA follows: TGTGCCAGTACAATCCAGGGAGCGAATCAGCCCCAGCATTTT. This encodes CASTIQGANQPQHF.